The following is a T cell receptor (beta chain) sequence with its context. What it binds is not known. These data originate in a study of graft-versus-host responses after intestinal transplantation. Study-wide context: After anti-thymocyte globulin induction, recipients took tacrolimus and steroids for 3 to 4 years.

Study observations and caveats: Circulating GvH clone levels at their peak were associated with HvG declines (early post-transplant). GvH clones turned up in recipient marrow; some had shown up first in ileum or blood.

Germline CDR1 is MDHEN and CDR2 is SYDVKM. This CDR3 spans 11 amino acids. The V and J ends lost 7 bases and 3 bases respectively, with 7 bases between them. The repertoire was sequenced with immunoSEQ multiplex PCR; TCRdb's copy has only in-frame clones and lacks some. The table records about 120,000 clones, approximately 92% of them present only once. Sequenced here: unstimulated CD4+ T cells sorted from spleen or lymph node cells, sampled before intestinal transplant. The sequence was obtained from a human donor who received an intestinal transplant. J is TRBJ2-7 and V is TRBV28; D not certain. The DNA for the CDR3 is TGTGCCAGCAAACGGAACTACGAGCAGTACTTC. Amino acids: CASKRNYEQYF.